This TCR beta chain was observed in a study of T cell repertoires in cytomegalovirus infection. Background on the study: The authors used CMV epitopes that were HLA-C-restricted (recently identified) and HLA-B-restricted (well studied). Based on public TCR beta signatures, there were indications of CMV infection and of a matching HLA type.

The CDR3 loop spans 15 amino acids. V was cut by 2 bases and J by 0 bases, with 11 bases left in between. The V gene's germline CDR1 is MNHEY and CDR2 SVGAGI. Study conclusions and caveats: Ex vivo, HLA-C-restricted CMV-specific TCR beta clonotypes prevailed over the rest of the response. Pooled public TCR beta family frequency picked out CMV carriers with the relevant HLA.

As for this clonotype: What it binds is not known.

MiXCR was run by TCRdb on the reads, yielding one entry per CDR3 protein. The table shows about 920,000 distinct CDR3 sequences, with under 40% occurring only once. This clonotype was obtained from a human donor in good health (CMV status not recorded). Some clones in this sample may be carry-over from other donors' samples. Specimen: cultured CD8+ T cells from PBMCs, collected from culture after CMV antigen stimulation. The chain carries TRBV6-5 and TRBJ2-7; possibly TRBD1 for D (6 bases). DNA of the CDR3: TGTGCCAGCAGTTACAGCAGGGGCGCCTCCTACGAGCAGTACTTC. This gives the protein CASSYSRGASYEQYF.